This T cell receptor beta chain was recorded in a study of beta chain features in type 1 diabetes. Points from the study as a whole: TCRB CDR3s were moderately but significantly shorter in Type 1 diabetes patients in all four CD4+ subsets. cDNA-based sequencing might over-represent cells highly expressing TCR.

Of note for this clone: Its antigen remains unknown.

Isolated RNA was reverse transcribed in full, so expressed TCRB transcripts were sequenced. There were about 3.6 million reads on average in the naive, central memory and regulatory T cell samples. TCRdb keeps only in-frame clones here, not all; method: immunoSEQ multiplex PCR. The table has about 320,000 clones, approximately 15% seen once. CDR1 LNHDA and CDR2 SQIVND come from the germline V gene (reference sequence). Unmatched junction bases numbered 6, after V lost 8 bases and J lost 4 bases. The CDR3 sequence is 14 residues long. Once sorted, every population was more than 98% pure. The chain employs TRBV19 and TRBJ1-1; 11 nucleotides agree with TRBD1. Sequenced: central memory CD4+ T cells from blood. This receptor was obtained from a man aged 25-45 years in good health. CDR3: CASSGTGGSTEAFF. The CDR3, as DNA: TGTGCCAGTTCCGGGACAGGGGGGAGCACTGAAGCTTTCTTT.